This T cell receptor beta chain was sequenced for a study of blood T cell repertoires in COVID-19. At the level of the study: Researchers got acute and convalescent COVID-19 samples from the United States, Italy and Spain. In each case, the material was cDNA or gDNA derived from T cells, B-cell-depleted T cells, or PBMCs.

As processed by the authors: It was from reference gene primer amplification that nucleated cell counts were estimated. Measured with immunoSEQ multiplex PCR; TCRdb has only the in-frame clones, and not every one. The DNA gave D and trimming, while V, J and clone size come from that table. This table holds fewer than 300,000 clones, roughly 87% found once. CDR1 and CDR2 from the germline V gene are SGHRS and YFSETQ. V lost 2 bases, J lost 2 bases, and 10 bases lay in between. CDR3 length: 14 amino acids. Source material: peripheral blood. This clonotype originated in a human donor in a cohort sampled during active COVID-19. This rearrangement joins TRBV5-1 to TRBJ1-1; no definite D call. CDR3 bases: TGCGCCAGCAGCTTTAACTCCCAAAACACTGAAGCTTTCTTT. As protein: CASSFNSQNTEAFF.